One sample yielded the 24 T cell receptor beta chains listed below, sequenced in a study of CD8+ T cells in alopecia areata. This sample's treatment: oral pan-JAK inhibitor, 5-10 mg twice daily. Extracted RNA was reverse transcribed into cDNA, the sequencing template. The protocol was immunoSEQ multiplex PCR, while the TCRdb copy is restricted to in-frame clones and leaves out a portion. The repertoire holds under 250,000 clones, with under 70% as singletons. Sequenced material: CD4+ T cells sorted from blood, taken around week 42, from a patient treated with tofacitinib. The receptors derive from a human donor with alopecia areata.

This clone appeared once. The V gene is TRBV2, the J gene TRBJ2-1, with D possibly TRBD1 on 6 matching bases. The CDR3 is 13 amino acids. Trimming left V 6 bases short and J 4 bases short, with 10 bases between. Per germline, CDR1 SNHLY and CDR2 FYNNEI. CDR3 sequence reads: CASRDGQYNEQFF. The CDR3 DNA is TGTGCCAGCAGGGACGGACAGTACAATGAGCAGTTCTTC.

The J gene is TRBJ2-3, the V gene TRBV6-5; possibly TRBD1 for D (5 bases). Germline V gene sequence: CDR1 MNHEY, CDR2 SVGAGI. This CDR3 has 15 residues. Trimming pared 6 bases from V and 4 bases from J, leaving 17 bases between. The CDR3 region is CASSPYQGRPDTQYF. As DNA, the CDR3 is TGTGCCAGCAGCCCCTACCAGGGTCGGCCAGATACGCAGTATTTT.

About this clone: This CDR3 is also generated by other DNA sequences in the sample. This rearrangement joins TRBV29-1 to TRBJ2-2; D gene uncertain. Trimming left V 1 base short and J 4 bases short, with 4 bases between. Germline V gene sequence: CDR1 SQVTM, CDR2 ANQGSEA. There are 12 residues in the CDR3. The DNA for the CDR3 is TGCAGCGTTGAAGGAGGCACCGGGGAGCTGTTTTTT. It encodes CSVEGGTGELFF.

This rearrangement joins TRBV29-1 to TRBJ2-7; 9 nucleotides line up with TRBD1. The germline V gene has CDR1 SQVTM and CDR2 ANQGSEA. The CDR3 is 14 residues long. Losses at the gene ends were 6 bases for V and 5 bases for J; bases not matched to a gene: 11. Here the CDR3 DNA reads TGCAGCGTAACCGGGACAGGGATCGTCGACGAGCAGTACTTC. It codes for CSVTGTGIVDEQYF.

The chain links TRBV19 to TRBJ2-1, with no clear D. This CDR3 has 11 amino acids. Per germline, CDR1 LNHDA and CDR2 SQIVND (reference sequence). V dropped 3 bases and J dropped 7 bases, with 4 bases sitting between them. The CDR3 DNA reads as TGTGCCAGTAGTATGTTGAATGAGCAGTTCTTC. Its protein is CASSMLNEQFF.

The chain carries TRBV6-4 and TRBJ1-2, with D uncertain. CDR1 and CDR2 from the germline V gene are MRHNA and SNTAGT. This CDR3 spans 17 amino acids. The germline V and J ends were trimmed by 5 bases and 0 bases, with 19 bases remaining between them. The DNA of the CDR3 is TGTGCCAGCAGTAACTACCCCCAGGAGAGGACTAACTATGGCTACACCTTC. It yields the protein CASSNYPQERTNYGYTF.

CDR3 protein: CAWSPLGTTYEQYF. The CDR3 DNA sequence: TGTGCCTGGAGCCCATTGGGGACTACATACGAGCAGTACTTC. This chain joins TRBV30 and TRBJ2-7, with 7 positions matching TRBD2. The CDR3 length is 14 residues. V lost 3 bases, J lost 4 bases, and 9 bases stayed unmatched. The germline CDR1 and CDR2 sequences are GTSNPN and SVGIG (reference sequence).

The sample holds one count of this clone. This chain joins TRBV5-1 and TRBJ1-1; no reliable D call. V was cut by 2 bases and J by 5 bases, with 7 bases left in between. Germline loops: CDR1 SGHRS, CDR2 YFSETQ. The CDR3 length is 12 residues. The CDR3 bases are TGCGCCAGCAGCTTTTCTCAAACTGAAGCTTTCTTT. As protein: CASSFSQTEAFF.

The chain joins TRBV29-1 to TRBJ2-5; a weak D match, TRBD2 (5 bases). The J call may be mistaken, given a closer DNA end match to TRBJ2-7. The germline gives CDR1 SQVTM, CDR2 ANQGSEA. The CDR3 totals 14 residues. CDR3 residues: CSVQDGLISYEQYF. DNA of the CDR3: TGCAGCGTGCAGGACGGACTGATCTCCTACGAGCAGTACTTC.

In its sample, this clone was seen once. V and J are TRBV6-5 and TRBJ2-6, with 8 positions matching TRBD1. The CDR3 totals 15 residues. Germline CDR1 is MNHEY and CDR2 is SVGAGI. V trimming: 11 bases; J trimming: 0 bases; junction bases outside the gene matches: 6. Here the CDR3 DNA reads TGTGCCTCGCGGACAGGGAACTCTGGGGCCAACGTCCTGACTTTC. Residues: CASRTGNSGANVLTF.

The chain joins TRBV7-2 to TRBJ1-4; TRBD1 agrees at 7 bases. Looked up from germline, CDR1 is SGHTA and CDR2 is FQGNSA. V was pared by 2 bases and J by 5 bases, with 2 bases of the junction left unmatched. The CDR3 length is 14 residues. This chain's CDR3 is CASSLQGGNEKLFF. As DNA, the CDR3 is TGTGCCAGCAGCTTACAGGGGGGAAATGAAAAACTGTTTTTT.

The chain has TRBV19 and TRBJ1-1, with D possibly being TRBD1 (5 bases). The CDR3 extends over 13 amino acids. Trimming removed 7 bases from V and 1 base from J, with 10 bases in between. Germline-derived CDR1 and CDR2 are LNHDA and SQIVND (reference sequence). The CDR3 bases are TGTGCCAGTATGCGCAGGGCGAACACTGAAGCTTTCTTT. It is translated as CASMRRANTEAFF. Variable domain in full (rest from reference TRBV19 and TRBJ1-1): DGGITQSPKYLFRKEGQNVTLSCEQNLNHDAMYWYRQDPGQGLRLIYYSQIVNDFQKGDIAEGYSVSREKKESFPLTVTSAQKNPTAFYLCASMRRANTEAFFGQGTRLTVV.

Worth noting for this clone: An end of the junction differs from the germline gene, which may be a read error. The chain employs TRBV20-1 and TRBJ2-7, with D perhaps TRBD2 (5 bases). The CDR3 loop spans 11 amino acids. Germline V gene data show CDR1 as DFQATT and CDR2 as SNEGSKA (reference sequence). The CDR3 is CSFRGPYERYF. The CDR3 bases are TGCAGTTTCCGAGGGCCCTACGAGCGGTACTTC.

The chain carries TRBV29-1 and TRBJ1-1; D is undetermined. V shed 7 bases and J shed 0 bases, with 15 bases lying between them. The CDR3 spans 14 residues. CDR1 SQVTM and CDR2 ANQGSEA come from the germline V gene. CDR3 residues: CSGKQILMNTEAFF. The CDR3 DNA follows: TGCAGCGGCAAGCAGATTCTCATGAACACTGAAGCTTTCTTT.

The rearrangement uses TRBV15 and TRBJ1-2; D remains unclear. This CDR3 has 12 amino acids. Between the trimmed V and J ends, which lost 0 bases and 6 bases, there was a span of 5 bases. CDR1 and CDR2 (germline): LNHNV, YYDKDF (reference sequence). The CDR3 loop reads CATSRDLNGYTF. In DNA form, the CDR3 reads TGTGCCACCAGCAGAGATCTAAATGGCTACACCTTC.

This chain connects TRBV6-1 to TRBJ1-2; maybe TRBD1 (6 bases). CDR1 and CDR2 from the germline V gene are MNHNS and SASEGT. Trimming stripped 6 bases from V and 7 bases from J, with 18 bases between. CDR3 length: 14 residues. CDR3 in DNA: TGTGCCAGCAGCCGTGAGTTGGGGGCGTCTGGCTACACCTTC. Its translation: CASSRELGASGYTF.

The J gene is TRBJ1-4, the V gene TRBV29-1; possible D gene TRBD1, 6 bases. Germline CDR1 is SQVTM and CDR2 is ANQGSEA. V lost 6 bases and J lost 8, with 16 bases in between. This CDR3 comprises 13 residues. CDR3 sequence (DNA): TGCAGCGTCGCCCGGGACACCATCGAAAAACTGTTTTTT. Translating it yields CSVARDTIEKLFF.

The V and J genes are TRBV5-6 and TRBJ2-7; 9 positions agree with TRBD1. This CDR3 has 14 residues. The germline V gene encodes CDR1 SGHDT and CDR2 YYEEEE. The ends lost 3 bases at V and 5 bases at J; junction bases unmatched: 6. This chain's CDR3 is CASSWGQGGHEQYF. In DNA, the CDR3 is TGTGCCAGCAGCTGGGGACAGGGTGGCCACGAGCAGTACTTC.

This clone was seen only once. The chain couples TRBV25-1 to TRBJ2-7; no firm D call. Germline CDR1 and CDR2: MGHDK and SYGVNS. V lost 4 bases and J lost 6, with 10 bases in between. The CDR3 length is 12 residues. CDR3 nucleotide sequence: TGTGCCAGCAGTGGACCGACTGGCGAGCAGTACTTC. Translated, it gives CASSGPTGEQYF.

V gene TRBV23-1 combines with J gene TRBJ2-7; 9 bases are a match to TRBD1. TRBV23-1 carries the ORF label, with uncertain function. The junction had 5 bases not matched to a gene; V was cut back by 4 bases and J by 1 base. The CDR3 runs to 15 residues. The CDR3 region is CASSRDGQGSYEQYF. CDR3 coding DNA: TGCGCCAGCAGTCGCGACGGACAGGGGTCCTACGAGCAGTACTTC.

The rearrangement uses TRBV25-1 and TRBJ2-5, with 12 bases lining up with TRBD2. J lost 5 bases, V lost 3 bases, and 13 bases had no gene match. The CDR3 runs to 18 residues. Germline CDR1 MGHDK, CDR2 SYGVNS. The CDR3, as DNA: TGTGCCAGCAGTGACGCGGCCCCAGGACTAGCGGGGTACGAGACCCAGTACTTC. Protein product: CASSDAAPGLAGYETQYF. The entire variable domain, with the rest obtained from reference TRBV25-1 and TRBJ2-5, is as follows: EADIYQTPRYLVIGTGKKITLECSQTMGHDKMYWYQQDPGMELHLIHYSYGVNSTEKGDLSSESTVSRIRTEHFPLTLESARPSHTSQYLCASSDAAPGLAGYETQYFGPGTRLLVL.

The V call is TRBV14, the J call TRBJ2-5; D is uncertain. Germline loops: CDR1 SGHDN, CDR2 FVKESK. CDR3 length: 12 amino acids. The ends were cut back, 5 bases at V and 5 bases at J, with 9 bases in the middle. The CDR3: CASSSWWETQYF. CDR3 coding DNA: TGTGCCAGCAGCAGTTGGTGGGAGACCCAGTACTTC. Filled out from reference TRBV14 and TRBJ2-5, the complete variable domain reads EAGVTQFPSHSVIEKGQTVTLRCDPISGHDNLYWYRRVMGKEIKFLLHFVKESKQDESGMPNNRFLAERTGGTYSTLKVQPAELEDSGVYFCASSSWWETQYFGPGTRLLVL.

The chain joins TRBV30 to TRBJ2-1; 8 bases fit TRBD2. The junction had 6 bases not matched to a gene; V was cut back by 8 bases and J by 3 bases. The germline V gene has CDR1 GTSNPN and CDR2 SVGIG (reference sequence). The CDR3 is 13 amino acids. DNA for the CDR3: TGTGCCGGCGGAGCGGGGGACTACAATGAGCAGTTCTTC. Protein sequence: CAGGAGDYNEQFF.

CDR3 nucleotides: TGCGCCAGCAGCCAAGATATCCGGGTAGGGGGTAATGAAAAACTGTTTTTT. As protein: CASSQDIRVGGNEKLFF. The chain combines TRBV4-3 with TRBJ1-4; a possible D gene is TRBD1 (6 bases). The ends were cut back, 0 bases at V and 4 bases at J, with 15 bases in the middle. CDR1 is LGHNA and CDR2 is YSLEER in the germline V gene. This CDR3 has 17 residues.